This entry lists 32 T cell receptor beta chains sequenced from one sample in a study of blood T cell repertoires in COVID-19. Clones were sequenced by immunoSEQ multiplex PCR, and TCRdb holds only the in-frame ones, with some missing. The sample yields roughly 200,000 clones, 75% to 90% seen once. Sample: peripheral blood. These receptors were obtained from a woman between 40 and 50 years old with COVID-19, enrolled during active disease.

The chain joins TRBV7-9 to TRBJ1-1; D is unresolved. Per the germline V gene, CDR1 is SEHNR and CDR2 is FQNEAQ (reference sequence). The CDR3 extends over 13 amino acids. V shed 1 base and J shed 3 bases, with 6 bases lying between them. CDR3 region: CASSLEGDTEAFF. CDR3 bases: TGTGCCAGCAGCTTAGAGGGAGACACTGAAGCTTTCTTT.

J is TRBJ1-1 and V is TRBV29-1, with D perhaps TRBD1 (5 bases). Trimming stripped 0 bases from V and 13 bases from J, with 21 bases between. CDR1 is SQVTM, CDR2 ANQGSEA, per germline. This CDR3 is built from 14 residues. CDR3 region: CSVEDPGSVGGVFF. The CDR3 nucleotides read TGCAGCGTTGAAGATCCAGGGAGTGTCGGGGGAGTTTTCTTT.

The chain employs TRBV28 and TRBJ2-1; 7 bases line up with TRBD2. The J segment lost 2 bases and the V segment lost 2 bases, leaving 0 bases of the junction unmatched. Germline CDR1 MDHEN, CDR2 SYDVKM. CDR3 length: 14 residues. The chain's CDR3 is CASSLAGAYNEQFF. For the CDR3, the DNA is TGTGCCAGCAGTTTAGCGGGAGCCTACAATGAGCAGTTCTTC.

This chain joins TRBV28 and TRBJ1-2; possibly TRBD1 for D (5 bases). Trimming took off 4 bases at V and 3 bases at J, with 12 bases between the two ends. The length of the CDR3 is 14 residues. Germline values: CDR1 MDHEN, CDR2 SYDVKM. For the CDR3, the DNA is TGTGCCAGCAGTTCACCCCCGGGGGACTATGGCTACACCTTC. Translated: CASSSPPGDYGYTF.

The CDR3 DNA reads TGTGCCAGCAGTGTTACAGATGAAGCTGAAGCTTTCTTT. It is translated as CASSVTDEAEAFF. The chain is built from TRBV6-4 and TRBJ1-1; D unresolved. Germline CDR1 is MRHNA and CDR2 is SNTAGT. Trimming left V 4 bases short and J 6 bases short, with 12 bases between. The CDR3 loop spans 13 amino acids.

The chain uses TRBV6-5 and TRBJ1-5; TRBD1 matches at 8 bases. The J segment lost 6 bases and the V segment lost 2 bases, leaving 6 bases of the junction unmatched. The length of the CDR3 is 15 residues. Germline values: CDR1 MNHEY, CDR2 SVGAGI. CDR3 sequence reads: CASSYAGQGGQPQHF. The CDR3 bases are TGTGCCAGCAGTTACGCTGGACAGGGTGGTCAGCCCCAGCATTTT.

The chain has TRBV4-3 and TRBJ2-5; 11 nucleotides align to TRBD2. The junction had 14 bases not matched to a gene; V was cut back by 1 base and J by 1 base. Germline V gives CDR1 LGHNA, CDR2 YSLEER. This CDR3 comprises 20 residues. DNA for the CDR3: TGCGCCAGCAGCCAAGTAGGGATCCCCCCCCTAGCGGGGGGCCAAGAGACCCAGTACTTC. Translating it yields CASSQVGIPPLAGGQETQYF.

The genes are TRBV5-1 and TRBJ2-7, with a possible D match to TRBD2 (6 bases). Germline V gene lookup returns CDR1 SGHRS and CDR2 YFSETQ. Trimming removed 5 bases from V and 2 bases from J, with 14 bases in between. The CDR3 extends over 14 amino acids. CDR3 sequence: CASSRGSAPYEQYF. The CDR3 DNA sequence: TGCGCCAGCAGTCGGGGGTCGGCTCCCTACGAGCAGTACTTC.

For the CDR3, the DNA is TGCAGCGTTGGTCCAGATAACACCGGGGAGCTGTTTTTT. It translates to CSVGPDNTGELFF. The J gene is TRBJ2-2, the V gene TRBV29-1; unclear D gene. The CDR3 loop spans 13 amino acids. Germline V gives CDR1 SQVTM, CDR2 ANQGSEA. The V end was cut by 4 bases, the J end by 2 bases, with 8 bases between.

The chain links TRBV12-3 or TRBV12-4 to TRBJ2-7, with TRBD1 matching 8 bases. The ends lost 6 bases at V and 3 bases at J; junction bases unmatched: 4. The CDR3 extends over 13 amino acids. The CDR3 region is CASSGDRGYEQYF. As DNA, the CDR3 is TGTGCCAGCAGCGGCGACAGGGGCTACGAGCAGTACTTC.

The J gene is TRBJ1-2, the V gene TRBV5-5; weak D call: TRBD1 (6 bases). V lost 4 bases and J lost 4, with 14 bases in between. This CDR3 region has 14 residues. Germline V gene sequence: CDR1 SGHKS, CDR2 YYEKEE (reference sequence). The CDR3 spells CASSPQGPSYGYTF. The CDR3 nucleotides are TGTGCCAGCAGCCCACAGGGTCCGAGCTATGGCTACACCTTC.

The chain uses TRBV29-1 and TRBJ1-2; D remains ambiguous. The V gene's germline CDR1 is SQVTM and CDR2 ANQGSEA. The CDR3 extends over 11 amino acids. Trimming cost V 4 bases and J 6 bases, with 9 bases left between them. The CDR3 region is CSVGVADGYTF. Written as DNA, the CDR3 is TGCAGCGTTGGGGTCGCGGATGGCTACACCTTC.

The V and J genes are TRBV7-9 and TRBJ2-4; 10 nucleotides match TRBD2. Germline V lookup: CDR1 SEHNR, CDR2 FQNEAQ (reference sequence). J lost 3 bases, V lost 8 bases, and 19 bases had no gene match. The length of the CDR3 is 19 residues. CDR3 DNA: TGTGCCAGCTCCCCCCCGTTGGTAGCGGGGGGCGGGGGCAAAAACATTCAGTACTTC. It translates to CASSPPLVAGGGGKNIQYF.

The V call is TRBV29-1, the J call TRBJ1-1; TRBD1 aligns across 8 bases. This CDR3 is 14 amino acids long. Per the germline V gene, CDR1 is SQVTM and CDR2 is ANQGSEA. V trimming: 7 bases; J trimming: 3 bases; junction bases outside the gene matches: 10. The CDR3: CSGRRRTGHTEAFF. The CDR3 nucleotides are TGCAGCGGACGCCGTAGGACAGGGCACACTGAAGCTTTCTTT.

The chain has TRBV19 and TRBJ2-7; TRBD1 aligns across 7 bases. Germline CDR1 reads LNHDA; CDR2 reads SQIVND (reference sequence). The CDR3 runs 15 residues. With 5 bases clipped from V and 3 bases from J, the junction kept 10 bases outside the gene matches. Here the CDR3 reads CASSFGTGEIYEQYF. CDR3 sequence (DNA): TGTGCCAGTAGTTTCGGAACAGGGGAAATCTACGAGCAGTACTTC.

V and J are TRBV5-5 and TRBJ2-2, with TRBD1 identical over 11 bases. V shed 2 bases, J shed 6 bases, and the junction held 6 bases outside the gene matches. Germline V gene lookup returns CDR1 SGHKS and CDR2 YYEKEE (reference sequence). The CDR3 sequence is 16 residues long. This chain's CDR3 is CASSFPGQGDPGELFF. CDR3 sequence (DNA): TGTGCCAGCAGCTTTCCGGGACAGGGGGATCCCGGGGAGCTGTTTTTT.

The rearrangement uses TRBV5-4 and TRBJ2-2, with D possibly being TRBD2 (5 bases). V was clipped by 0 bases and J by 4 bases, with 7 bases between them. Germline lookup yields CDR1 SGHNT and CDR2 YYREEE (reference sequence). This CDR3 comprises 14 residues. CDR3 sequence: CASSLGLATGELFF. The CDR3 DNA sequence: TGTGCCAGCAGCTTGGGGCTAGCCACCGGGGAGCTGTTTTTT.

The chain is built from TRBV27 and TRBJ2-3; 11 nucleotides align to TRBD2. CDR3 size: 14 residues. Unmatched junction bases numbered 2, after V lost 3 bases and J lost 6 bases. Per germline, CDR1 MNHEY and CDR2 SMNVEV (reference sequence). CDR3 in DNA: TGTGCCAGCAGTTTTAGCGGGAGGGGGGATACGCAGTATTTT. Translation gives CASSFSGRGDTQYF.

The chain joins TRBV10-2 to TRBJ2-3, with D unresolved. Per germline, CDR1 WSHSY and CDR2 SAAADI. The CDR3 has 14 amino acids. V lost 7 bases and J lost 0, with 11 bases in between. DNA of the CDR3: TGCGCCAGCATTGGGCCCTGGAGCACAGATACGCAGTATTTT. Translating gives CASIGPWSTDTQYF.

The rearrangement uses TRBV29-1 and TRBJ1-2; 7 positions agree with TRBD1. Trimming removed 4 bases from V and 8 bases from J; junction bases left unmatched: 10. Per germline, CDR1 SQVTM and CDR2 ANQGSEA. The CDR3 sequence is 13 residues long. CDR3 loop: CSVGARDRAGYTF. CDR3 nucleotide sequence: TGCAGCGTTGGGGCCCGAGACAGGGCGGGCTACACCTTC.

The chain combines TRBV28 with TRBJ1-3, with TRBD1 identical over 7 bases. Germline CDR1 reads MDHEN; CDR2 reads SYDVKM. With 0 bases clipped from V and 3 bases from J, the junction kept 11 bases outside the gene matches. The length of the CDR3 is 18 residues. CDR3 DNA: TGTGCCAGCAGTTTATGGCCCTTAGACAGGGCCTTTGGAAACACCATATATTTT. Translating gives CASSLWPLDRAFGNTIYF.

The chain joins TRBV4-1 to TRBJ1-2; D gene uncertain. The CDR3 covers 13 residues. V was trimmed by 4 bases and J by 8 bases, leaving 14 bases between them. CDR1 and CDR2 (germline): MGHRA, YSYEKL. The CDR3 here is CASSPTFAEGYTF. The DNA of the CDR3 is TGCGCCAGCAGCCCGACTTTCGCGGAGGGCTACACCTTC.

The CDR3, as DNA: TGTGCCAGCTCACCAGGACAGGGAAGCACAGATACGCAGTATTTT. As protein: CASSPGQGSTDTQYF. V gene TRBV18 combines with J gene TRBJ2-3; 8 positions match TRBD1. The CDR3 runs 15 residues. V gave up 2 bases and J gave up 0 bases; unmatched junction bases: 1. Germline assignment: CDR1 KGHSH and CDR2 LQKENI. Combining the CDR3 with reference TRBV18 and TRBJ2-3 gives the whole variable domain NAGVMQNPRHLVRRRGQEARLRCSPMKGHSHVYWYRQLPEEGLKFMVYLQKENIIDESGMPKERFSAEFPKEGPSILRIQQVVRGDSAAYFCASSPGQGSTDTQYFGPGTRLTVL.

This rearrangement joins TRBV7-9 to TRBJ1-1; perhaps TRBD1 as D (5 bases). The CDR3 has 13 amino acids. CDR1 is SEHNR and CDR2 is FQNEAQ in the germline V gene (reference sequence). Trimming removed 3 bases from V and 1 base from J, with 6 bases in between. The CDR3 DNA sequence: TGTGCCAGCAGCTTGGACACGAACACTGAAGCTTTCTTT. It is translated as CASSLDTNTEAFF.

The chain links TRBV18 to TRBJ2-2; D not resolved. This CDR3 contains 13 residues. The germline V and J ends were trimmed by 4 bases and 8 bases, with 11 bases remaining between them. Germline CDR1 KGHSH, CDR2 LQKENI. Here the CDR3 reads CASSQRSEGELFF. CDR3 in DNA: TGTGCCAGCTCACAGAGAAGTGAGGGGGAGCTGTTTTTT. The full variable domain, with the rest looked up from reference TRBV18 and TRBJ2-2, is NAGVMQNPRHLVRRRGQEARLRCSPMKGHSHVYWYRQLPEEGLKFMVYLQKENIIDESGMPKERFSAEFPKEGPSILRIQQVVRGDSAAYFCASSQRSEGELFFGEGSRLTVL.

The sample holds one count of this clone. CDR3: CSVLRGHGYTF. The CDR3 region has the DNA TGCAGCGTCCTCAGGGGGCATGGCTACACCTTC. The genes are TRBV29-1 and TRBJ1-2, with TRBD1 identical over 8 bases. The junction had 3 bases not matched to a gene; V was cut back by 6 bases and J by 6 bases. Germline assignment: CDR1 SQVTM and CDR2 ANQGSEA. The CDR3 consists of 11 residues.

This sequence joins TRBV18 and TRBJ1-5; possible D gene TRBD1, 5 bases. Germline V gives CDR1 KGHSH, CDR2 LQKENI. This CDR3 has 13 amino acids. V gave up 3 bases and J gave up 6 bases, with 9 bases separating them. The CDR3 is CASSPEGVQPQHF. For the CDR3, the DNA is TGTGCCAGCTCACCGGAAGGGGTTCAGCCCCAGCATTTT. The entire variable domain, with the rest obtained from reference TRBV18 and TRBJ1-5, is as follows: NAGVMQNPRHLVRRRGQEARLRCSPMKGHSHVYWYRQLPEEGLKFMVYLQKENIIDESGMPKERFSAEFPKEGPSILRIQQVVRGDSAAYFCASSPEGVQPQHFGDGTRLSIL.

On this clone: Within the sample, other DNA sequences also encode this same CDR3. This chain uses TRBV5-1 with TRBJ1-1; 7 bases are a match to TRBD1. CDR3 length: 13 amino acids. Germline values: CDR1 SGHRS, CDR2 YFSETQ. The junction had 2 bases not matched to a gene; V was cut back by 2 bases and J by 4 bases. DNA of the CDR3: TGCGCCAGCAGCTTCTCAGGGGGCACTGAAGCTTTCTTT. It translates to CASSFSGGTEAFF.

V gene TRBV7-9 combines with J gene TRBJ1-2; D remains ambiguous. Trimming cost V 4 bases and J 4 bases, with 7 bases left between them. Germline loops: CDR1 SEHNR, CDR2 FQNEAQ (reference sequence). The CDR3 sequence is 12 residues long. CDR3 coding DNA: TGTGCCAGCAGCTCAATCGGCTATGGCTACACCTTC. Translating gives CASSSIGYGYTF.

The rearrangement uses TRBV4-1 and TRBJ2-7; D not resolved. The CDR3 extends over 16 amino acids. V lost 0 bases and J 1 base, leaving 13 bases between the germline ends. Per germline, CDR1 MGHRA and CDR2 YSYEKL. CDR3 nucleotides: TGCGCCAGCAGCCAAGATGAGGCGACCGGGTCCTACGAGCAGTACTTC. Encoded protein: CASSQDEATGSYEQYF.

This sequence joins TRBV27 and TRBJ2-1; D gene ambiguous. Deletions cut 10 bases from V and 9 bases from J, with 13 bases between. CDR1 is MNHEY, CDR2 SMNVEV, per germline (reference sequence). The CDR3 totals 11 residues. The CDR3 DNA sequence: TGTGCCACCAGAGAGAACGGTGAGCAGTTCTTC. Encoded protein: CATRENGEQFF.

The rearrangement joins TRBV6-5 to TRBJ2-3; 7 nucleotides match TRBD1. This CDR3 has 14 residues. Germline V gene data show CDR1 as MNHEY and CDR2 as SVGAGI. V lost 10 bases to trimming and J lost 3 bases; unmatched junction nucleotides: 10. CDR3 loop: CATPNRGRTDTQYF. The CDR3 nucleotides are TGTGCCACGCCCAACAGGGGTAGGACAGATACGCAGTATTTT.